Each of the 10 T cell receptor beta chains below was sequenced from the same sample in a study of T cells in Graves' hyperthyroidism and ophthalmopathy. It was RNA transcripts that yielded the amplified TCR beta CDR3 regions. The HTBI set primed first-round TCR CDR3 RT-PCR. TCRdb recomputed calls from the multiplex PCR reads with MiXCR, one row per CDR3 protein. The sample consists of hundreds of thousands of distinct CDR3 sequences, approximately 36% of them appearing once. Sequencing input: blood. These receptors were taken from a woman aged 40 to 50 with Graves' hyperthyroidism.

CDR3 sequence (DNA): TGCAGCGTTGCGACAGGGACAGTCGGCGAGCAGTACTTC. Encoded protein: CSVATGTVGEQYF. The chain is built from TRBV29-1 and TRBJ2-7; 7 bases agree with TRBD1. After removal of 4 bases from V and 6 bases from J, the junction contained 9 bases not matched to a gene. CDR3 length: 13 residues. Per the germline V gene, CDR1 is SQVTM and CDR2 is ANQGSEA.

This chain connects TRBV6-5 to TRBJ2-7; D is ambiguous. Trimming shortened V by 0 bases and J by 3 bases, and 12 bases separated the two germline ends. The germline V gene encodes CDR1 MNHEY and CDR2 SVGAGI. The CDR3 runs 15 residues. The CDR3 sequence is CASSYSSDGSYEQYF. In nucleotides, the CDR3 is TGTGCCAGCAGTTACTCCTCCGATGGTAGCTACGAGCAGTACTTC.

This clonotype was seen a few times. The genes are TRBV6-4 and TRBJ1-1; no definite D call. This CDR3 has 14 residues. CDR1 and CDR2 (germline): MRHNA, SNTAGT. V gave up 2 bases and J gave up 0 bases, with 7 bases separating them. CDR3 region: CASSDRELNTEAFF. CDR3 DNA: TGTGCCAGCAGTGACCGAGAATTGAACACTGAAGCTTTCTTT.

V gene TRBV7-3 combines with J gene TRBJ2-3; no definite D call. V was cut by 6 bases and J by 10 bases, with 14 bases left in between. Germline CDR1 reads SGHTA; CDR2 reads FQGTGA. The CDR3 totals 12 residues. The CDR3 DNA is TGTGCCAGCAGGAATACGGCGGAACCGCAGTATTTT. Its protein is CASRNTAEPQYF.

There are many counts of this clonotype. J is TRBJ1-1 and V is TRBV7-8; D unclear. Germline-derived CDR1 and CDR2 are SGHVS and FQNEAQ. V was trimmed by 5 bases and J by 4 bases, leaving 14 bases between them. This CDR3 contains 14 residues. CDR3 DNA: TGTGCCAGCAGCCCTCAGAGTGCAGGCACTGAAGCTTTCTTT. It translates to CASSPQSAGTEAFF.

This sequence joins TRBV7-6 and TRBJ1-5, with D unresolved. The germline V gene encodes CDR1 SGHVS and CDR2 FNYEAQ. Trimming removed 1 base from V and 5 bases from J, with 12 bases in between. This CDR3 contains 15 residues. The CDR3 spells CASSLDPSSYQPQHF. In nucleotides, the CDR3 is TGTGCCAGCAGCTTAGACCCTAGCAGTTATCAGCCCCAGCATTTT.

This clonotype was counted between two and nine times. V gene TRBV29-1 combines with J gene TRBJ1-2; D call uncertain. The V gene's germline CDR1 is SQVTM and CDR2 ANQGSEA. This CDR3 is 11 amino acids long. V was pared by 5 bases and J by 8 bases, with 12 bases between. The CDR3 coding sequence is TGCAGCGTTCCTGGGAATTTCGGCTACACCTTC. Protein: CSVPGNFGYTF.

In this sample, this clonotype turned up many times. This chain links TRBV7-8 with TRBJ2-5; unclear D gene. Germline V gives CDR1 SGHVS, CDR2 FQNEAQ. The CDR3 has 13 amino acids. Trimming shortened V by 5 bases and J by 5 bases, and 12 bases separated the two germline ends. In nucleotides, the CDR3 is TGTGCCAGCAGCCGTACCCTTTGGGAGACCCAGTACTTC. Encoded protein: CASSRTLWETQYF.

This rearrangement joins TRBV29-1 to TRBJ1-3, with D unclear. CDR3 length: 15 residues. V was shortened by 7 bases and J by 0 bases, with 16 bases between the two germline ends. Germline CDR1 is SQVTM and CDR2 is ANQGSEA. The CDR3 nucleotides read TGCAGCGCCGCCGGGAGCGGAGGCTCTGGAAACACCATATATTTT. This codes for CSAAGSGGSGNTIYF.

A note on this clonotype: A much larger clone is a single base away; this may be a read error. The chain has TRBV19 and TRBJ1-2, with no clear D. Germline assignment: CDR1 LNHDA and CDR2 SQIVND (reference sequence). The CDR3 is 14 residues long. The germline V and J ends were trimmed by 11 bases and 8 bases, with 24 bases remaining between them. As DNA, the CDR3 is TGTGCCGGTACCCCCCTCGGGGTTCCGAGGGGCTACACCTTC. It translates to CAGTPLGVPRGYTF.